The sequence of this T cell receptor (beta chain) was determined in a study of PD-1 blockade in mismatch repair-deficient tumors. The CDR3 has 14 residues. Trimming removed 5 bases at V and 2 bases at J, with 12 bases between. CDR1 SGHNT and CDR2 YENEEA come from the germline V gene. The table came from immunoSEQ multiplex PCR; TCRdb's copy has only in-frame clones and leaves some out. The sample has 70,000 to 90,000 clones, roughly 80% seen once; the top ten hold less than 6.5%. Overall study results and limits: Rapid post-treatment expansion, then contraction, generally preceding radiologic response, marked tumor-resident clones.

A word on this clone: Its target is not known.

The sequencing used peripheral blood, collected 44 weeks after starting pembrolizumab. The TCR sequence derives from an adult with mismatch repair-deficient cancer. The rearrangement uses TRBV11-3 and TRBJ2-5; D might be TRBD1 (5 bases). The CDR3 DNA reads as TGTGCCAGCAGCCCCCGGACATTACAAGAGACCCAGTACTTC. It translates to CASSPRTLQETQYF.